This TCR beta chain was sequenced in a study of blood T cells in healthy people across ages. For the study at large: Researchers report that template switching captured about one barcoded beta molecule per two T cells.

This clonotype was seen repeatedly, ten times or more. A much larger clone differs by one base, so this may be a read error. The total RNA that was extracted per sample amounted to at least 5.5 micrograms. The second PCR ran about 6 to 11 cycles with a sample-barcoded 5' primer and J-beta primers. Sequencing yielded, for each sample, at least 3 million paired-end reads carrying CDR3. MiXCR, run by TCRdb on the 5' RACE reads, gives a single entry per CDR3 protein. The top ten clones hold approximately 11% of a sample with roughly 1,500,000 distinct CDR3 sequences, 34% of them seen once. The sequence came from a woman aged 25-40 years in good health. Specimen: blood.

This CDR3 reads CASSQEMRTRCNEQFF. The CDR3 bases are TGCGCCAGCAGCCAAGAAATGAGGACTAGATGTAATGAGCAGTTCTTC. J is TRBJ2-1 and V is TRBV4-1; 7 nucleotides line up with TRBD2. The V gene's germline CDR1 is MGHRA and CDR2 YSYEKL. V lost 0 bases to trimming and J lost 7 bases; unmatched junction nucleotides: 9. The CDR3 loop spans 16 amino acids.